The T cell receptor (beta chain) under discussion was sequenced for a study of T cells in localized non-small cell lung cancer. The CDR3 length is 15 residues. V dropped 8 bases and J dropped 9 bases, with 23 bases sitting between them. Germline loops: CDR1 SGHVS, CDR2 FQNEAQ. Here immunoSEQ multiplex PCR was the method, and the copy in TCRdb shows in-frame clones only, minus some. Among tens of thousands of clones listed, roughly nine tenths were seen once. The sample here was peripheral blood mononuclear cells, taken before any cancer treatment. The chain recombines TRBV7-8 with TRBJ2-1; no definite D call. This sequence originates from a man aged 40-75 years with stage III lung adenocarcinoma. The CDR3 nucleotides are TGTGCCAGCCGTAGGGATCTGTCATCTAAGGGTGAGCAGTTCTTC. Residues: CASRRDLSSKGEQFF.